Shown below are 10 T cell receptor beta chains from a single sample sequenced in a study of OX40 agonist ivuxolimab in advanced cancers. The library was built by means of the immunoSEQ multiplex PCR assay. Here the immuneACCESS table is served through TCRdb, limited to in-frame sequences with V and J called. Missing clones are a known gap in these copies; in checked studies unresolved V genes cover under half, and the rest lacks a known reason. This sample lists approximately 12,000 clones; roughly 90% were detected once. Of the sample, roughly 73% is held by the ten largest clones. The source material was CD4+ or CD8+ T cells sorted from blood, sampled in a trial of the OX40 agonist ivuxolimab. These receptors were obtained from an adult with an advanced solid tumor such as melanoma, head and neck, liver or kidney cancer.

V usage is TRBV4-3 and J usage is TRBJ2-3, with TRBD1 identical over 9 bases. V was clipped by 7 bases and J by 6 bases; unmatched bases: 5. The germline gives CDR1 LGHNA, CDR2 YSLEER. The CDR3 loop spans 13 amino acids. Written as DNA, the CDR3 is TGCGCCAGCACGACAGGGGGAACGGATACGCAGTATTTT. Residues: CASTTGGTDTQYF.

This clone was seen only once. The rearrangement links TRBV21-1 to TRBJ1-4; TRBD1 is taken as the D call from the table, unchecked against the DNA. TRBV21-1 constitutes a pseudogene. This CDR3 is 14 amino acids long. The CDR3 here is CASNTGEDHEKLFF. DNA for the CDR3: TGTGCCAGCAACACAGGGGAGGATCATGAAAAACTGTTTTTT.

J is TRBJ1-2 and V is TRBV4-3; TRBD1 is a possible D gene (5 bases). The CDR3 is 17 amino acids. In germline, CDR1 is LGHNA, CDR2 YSLEER. The V and J ends lost 0 bases and 0 bases respectively, with 14 bases between them. The CDR3 DNA is TGCGCCAGCAGCCAAGATCTTTGGGCAGGGTCTAACTATGGCTACACCTTC. It specifies CASSQDLWAGSNYGYTF.

The J gene is TRBJ2-1, the V gene TRBV4-1; 10 nucleotides align to TRBD2. V dropped 1 base and J dropped 2; count of bases not matched to a gene: 5. CDR1 MGHRA and CDR2 YSYEKL come from the germline V gene. The CDR3 runs to 17 residues. The chain's CDR3 is CASSQAPLAGAYNEQFF. In DNA form, the CDR3 reads TGCGCCAGCAGCCAAGCTCCGCTAGCGGGGGCCTACAATGAGCAGTTCTTC.

The chain links TRBV7-3 to TRBJ2-1, with 12 bases identical to TRBD2. The CDR3 extends over 17 amino acids. V was clipped by 1 base and J by 10 bases; unmatched bases: 11. Per germline, CDR1 SGHTA and CDR2 FQGTGA. CDR3 residues: CASSLSRPRLAGGEQFF. CDR3 coding DNA: TGTGCCAGCAGCTTAAGTCGGCCCCGGCTAGCGGGGGGGGAGCAGTTCTTC.

V gene TRBV9 combines with J gene TRBJ1-2; a possible D gene is TRBD1 (5 bases). CDR3 length: 15 residues. Trimming took 4 bases from V and 2 from J, leaving 15 bases between them. Per the germline V gene, CDR1 is SGDLS and CDR2 is YYNGEE. CDR3 DNA sequence: TGTGCCAGCAGCCCATGGGGGGGAACCAACTATGGCTACACCTTC. Amino acid sequence: CASSPWGGTNYGYTF.

This clone was found once. The chain combines TRBV4-1 with TRBJ2-3, with D perhaps assigned TRBD1 or TRBD2 (5 bases each). This CDR3 is built from 16 residues. Germline CDR1 is MGHRA and CDR2 is YSYEKL. Trimming cost V 0 bases and J 1 base, with 11 bases left between them. CDR3 loop: CASSQDSGPGTDTQYF. CDR3 DNA sequence: TGCGCCAGCAGCCAAGATTCGGGGCCAGGCACAGATACGCAGTATTTT.

The chain couples TRBV7-2 to TRBJ2-7; TRBD1 matches at 8 bases. The germline CDR1 and CDR2 sequences are SGHTA and FQGNSA. The CDR3 is made up of 13 amino acids. With V trimmed by 5 bases and J by 2 bases, 2 bases remained unmatched. CDR3 bases: TGTGCCAGCAGCCCGGACAGGGCCTACGAGCAGTACTTC. This gives the protein CASSPDRAYEQYF.

The chain carries TRBV11-3 and TRBJ1-5; the D gene is possibly TRBD1 (5 bases). Trimming took off 5 bases at V and 1 base at J, with 18 bases between the two ends. Germline-derived CDR1 and CDR2 are SGHNT and YENEEA. The length of the CDR3 is 17 residues. The CDR3 DNA reads TGTGCCAGCAGCCCGAACCGGGCGGGGGGAAGCAATCAGCCCCAGCATTTT. Its translation: CASSPNRAGGSNQPQHF.

The genes are TRBV4-1 and TRBJ2-1; D ambiguous. The CDR3 loop spans 11 amino acids. The V end was cut by 6 bases, the J end by 5 bases, with 5 bases between. Germline values: CDR1 MGHRA, CDR2 YSYEKL. This CDR3 is CASRGNNEQFF. The CDR3 region has the DNA TGCGCCAGCAGAGGGAACAATGAGCAGTTCTTC.